Listed below are T cell receptor beta chains from one sample, sequenced in a study of PD-1 blockade in classical Hodgkin lymphoma. Here immunoSEQ multiplex PCR was the method, and the copy in TCRdb shows in-frame clones only, minus some. The sample records approximately 16,000 clones, around 90% being singletons. Material: CD8+ T cells from blood, obtained before the fourth cycle of nivolumab. All receptors come from a human donor with classical Hodgkin lymphoma. Each CDR3 is given without its conserved first and last residue. Fields, in order: V gene, D gene, clone size, CDR3 protein. A D gene is named only where the DNA matches it firmly. Expanded clones are given a class, and other clones once, few, many or no size at all.

TRBV6-5 - - ASSYSSNYNEQF
TRBV19 - - ASSIRIGLTSGEQY
TRBV19 - - ASSVGGTEAF
TRBV28 TRBD1 - ASSLGQVDGYT
TRBV6-4 - once ASSDGGTGELF
TRBV6-6 TRBD1 - ASSYISGGQNEQF
TRBV6-6 TRBD2 - ASSYSSGASYEQY
TRBV19 - - ASSMGGGAETQY
TRBV6-5 - - ASGGGGEQY
TRBV7-9 - - ASSLPGLWDNEQF
TRBV29-1 - - SVEELPRWGGTEAF
TRBV19 TRBD2 - ASSHSGTVYEQY
TRBV10-3 TRBD2 - ATLAGDADTQY
TRBV4-1 TRBD2 - ASSHRGTSGGYEQY
TRBV4-1 - - ASSQDDEVAPSTDTQY
TRBV27 - - ASSFAGGTYNEQF
TRBV18 TRBD2 - ASSLPDGGLKETQY
TRBV6-5 - - ASSYGGLPQETQY
TRBV5-6 TRBD1 - ASSFGTGGANTGELF
TRBV15 TRBD1 - ATSRAPGQGLSYEQY
TRBV7-8 TRBD1 - ASTPDRGYTGELF
TRBV5-8 - - ASAWVAESDTQY
TRBV7-6 - - ASSLGTGASGSYEQY
TRBV9 TRBD2 - ASSVGAGEPAYEQY
TRBV19 - - ASSTRPGHPVGYT
TRBV5-4 - - ASRGGLGGGELF
TRBV11-2 - - ASSLGHEYEQY
TRBV27 - - ASSPRGVVGDTQY
TRBV11-3 TRBD2 once ASSRGNPGGTQY
TRBV4-1 - - ASSQDFGGSSYEQY
TRBV2 TRBD2 - ASSELAGGETQY
TRBV7-9 TRBD1 - AIRQGAGEQY
TRBV7-9 - once ASSAPQGSGANVLT
TRBV6-4 - - ASSLGVSYEQY
TRBV7-6 TRBD1 - ASSLASGQHYNEQF
TRBV7-8 TRBD2 - ASSGRTSGSSYEQY
TRBV7-9 TRBD1 - ASQTGARAF
TRBV7-2 TRBD2 once ASSLSPGGAVYEQY
TRBV11-2 - once ASSLVVHEQF
TRBV28 TRBD1 few ASSPDGTDWTFQETQY
TRBV20-1 - - SVLNTGELF
TRBV7-8 - - ASSLSSYEQY
TRBV6-5 TRBD2 - ASKDLAGGDNEQF
TRBV7-9 TRBD2 few ASSLTGGIEQF
TRBV28 TRBD1 hyperexpanded ASRPWPRGLLNEQY